These 18 T cell receptor beta chains originate from one sample sequenced in a study of cytomegalovirus exposure and HLA in healthy donors. PCR amplification relied on 60 Vbeta primers (plus 13 Jbeta primers). The table came from immunoSEQ multiplex PCR; TCRdb's copy has only in-frame clones and leaves some out. This sample yields 100,000 to 150,000 clones, of which around four fifths are seen a single time; about 3.7% belongs to the top ten. Input material: PBMCs. The origin of the receptors is a woman aged 40 to 55 in good health and CMV-seropositive.

The CDR3 bases are TGTGCCAGCAGTCCAGGCGAGTCATATGGCTACACCTTC. This encodes CASSPGESYGYTF. The chain links TRBV28 to TRBJ1-2; D ambiguous. This CDR3 contains 13 residues. V was shortened by 5 bases and J by 5 bases, with 12 bases between the two germline ends. Per germline, CDR1 MDHEN and CDR2 SYDVKM.

This clone was detected only a few times. V gene TRBV7-9 combines with J gene TRBJ1-4; D is possibly TRBD1 (6 bases). Germline-derived CDR1 and CDR2 are SEHNR and FQNEAQ (reference sequence). The germline V and J ends were trimmed by 5 bases and 0 bases, with 13 bases remaining between them. This CDR3 is built from 16 residues. The CDR3 region has the DNA TGTGCCAGCAGCCACAGGGAGTTGTCAACTAATGAAAAACTGTTTTTT. Amino acid sequence: CASSHRELSTNEKLFF.

This clone was found a few times. The J gene is TRBJ1-2, the V gene TRBV29-1; maybe TRBD1 (6 bases). The CDR3 covers 15 residues. Germline CDR1 and CDR2: SQVTM and ANQGSEA. V lost 1 base and J 4 bases, leaving 16 bases between the germline ends. CDR3 region: CSVEVRAGAGYGYTF. CDR3 in DNA: TGCAGCGTTGAAGTACGGGCGGGGGCTGGCTATGGCTACACCTTC.

The V gene is TRBV27, the J gene TRBJ1-5; D ambiguous. Trimming left V 3 bases short and J 6 bases short, with 12 bases between. Germline CDR1 and CDR2: MNHEY and SMNVEV (reference sequence). The CDR3 loop spans 14 amino acids. This CDR3 reads CASSLAGGIQPQHF. CDR3 nucleotides: TGTGCCAGCAGTTTGGCGGGAGGGATTCAGCCCCAGCATTTT.

The V gene is TRBV7-2, the J gene TRBJ1-3, with 7 bases fitting TRBD1. Germline V CDR1 and CDR2: SGHTA, FQGNSA. This CDR3 region has 16 residues. With 1 base clipped from V and 1 base from J, the junction kept 4 bases outside the gene matches. CDR3 residues: CASSLGDSKSGNTIYF. Here the CDR3 DNA reads TGTGCCAGCAGCTTAGGGGACAGCAAGTCTGGAAACACCATATATTTT.

The DNA for the CDR3 is TGTGCCAGCAGTTTATTCGGACAGGGAGGTACTGAAGCTTTCTTT. This codes for CASSLFGQGGTEAFF. The chain is built from TRBV28 and TRBJ1-1; 8 bases agree with TRBD1. Germline lookup yields CDR1 MDHEN and CDR2 SYDVKM. With 1 base clipped from V and 5 bases from J, the junction kept 6 bases outside the gene matches. This CDR3 contains 15 residues.

The rearrangement uses TRBV6-4 and TRBJ1-2, with 9 bases that match TRBD1. Germline-derived CDR1 and CDR2 are MRHNA and SNTAGT. The length of the CDR3 is 15 residues. V lost 3 bases to trimming and J lost 4 bases; unmatched junction nucleotides: 6. CDR3 sequence: CASSEGGQGSYGYTF. The DNA for the CDR3 is TGTGCCAGCAGTGAAGGGGGACAGGGTAGCTATGGCTACACCTTC.

This chain links TRBV14 with TRBJ1-4; TRBD1 might be the D (6 bases). The germline V gene has CDR1 SGHDN and CDR2 FVKESK. V was trimmed by 8 bases and J by 10 bases, leaving 17 bases between them. The CDR3 has 13 amino acids. CDR3 residues: CASSIRGVGKLFF. The DNA of the CDR3 is TGTGCCAGCTCTATCAGGGGAGTTGGAAAACTGTTTTTT.

This CDR3 reads CASSLSGQGVPNQPQHF. CDR3 in DNA: TGTGCCAGCTCACTTAGTGGACAGGGGGTCCCGAATCAGCCCCAGCATTTT. The chain joins TRBV18 to TRBJ1-5; 10 positions match TRBD1. Trimming took 4 bases from V and 4 from J; bases not matched to a gene: 10. The CDR3 runs 17 residues. CDR1 KGHSH and CDR2 LQKENI come from the germline V gene.

V and J are TRBV29-1 and TRBJ2-2; the match to TRBD2 covers 12 bases. CDR3 length equals 14 residues. V dropped 3 bases and J dropped 6; count of bases not matched to a gene: 2. The germline V gene has CDR1 SQVTM and CDR2 ANQGSEA. CDR3 sequence: CSVDTSGRSGELFF. The CDR3 DNA sequence: TGCAGCGTTGATACTAGCGGGAGGTCCGGGGAGCTGTTTTTT.

This clone was counted a single time. The chain combines TRBV4-1 with TRBJ2-3; 11 positions match TRBD2. The V segment lost 4 bases and the J segment 4 bases; nucleotides outside the gene matches: 10. The CDR3 length is 17 residues. CDR1 and CDR2 (germline): MGHRA, YSYEKL. CDR3 region: CASSPLTGLAVADTQYF. The CDR3 nucleotides read TGCGCCAGCAGCCCGCTGACGGGACTAGCGGTCGCAGATACGCAGTATTTT.

This clone has just one count. The chain combines TRBV7-2 with TRBJ2-1; unclear D gene. CDR1 is SGHTA, CDR2 FQGNSA, per germline. V lost 1 base and J 12 bases, leaving 7 bases between the germline ends. CDR3 length: 11 residues. CDR3 sequence reads: CASSLDYRQFF. In DNA form, the CDR3 reads TGTGCCAGCAGCTTAGACTATAGGCAGTTCTTC.

The CDR3 reads CASSLMIWGSSVEQYF. CDR3 sequence (DNA): TGTGCCAGCAGCCTTATGATTTGGGGCTCTAGCGTCGAGCAGTACTTC. The rearrangement links TRBV7-9 to TRBJ2-5; D perhaps matches TRBD2 (6 bases). The J call may be faulty, since TRBJ2-7 better matches the DNA end. Germline V gives CDR1 SEHNR, CDR2 FQNEAQ (reference sequence). The CDR3 runs 16 residues.

The genes are TRBV20-1 and TRBJ1-2; D is uncertain. Germline V gene lookup returns CDR1 DFQATT and CDR2 SNEGSKA (reference sequence). The CDR3 covers 11 residues. Trimming cost V 1 base and J 5 bases, with 5 bases left between them. CDR3 sequence: CSARVGYGYTF. CDR3 nucleotide sequence: TGCAGTGCTAGAGTCGGGTATGGCTACACCTTC.

This sequence joins TRBV10-3 and TRBJ2-1; TRBD1 agrees at 9 bases. The CDR3 loop spans 22 amino acids. With V trimmed by 2 bases and J by 2 bases, 22 bases remained unmatched. Germline CDR1 reads ENHRY; CDR2 reads SYGVKD. CDR3 sequence (DNA): TGTGCCATCAGTGAGCGAACCTTCGGCGGGACAGGGAGTTCAGGGCCCTACAATGAGCAGTTCTTC. Amino acids: CAISERTFGGTGSSGPYNEQFF.

This chain uses TRBV27 with TRBJ1-4; D gene ambiguous. CDR1 and CDR2 from the germline V gene are MNHEY and SMNVEV (reference sequence). This CDR3 spans 13 amino acids. With 2 bases removed from V and 9 bases from J, the gap between germline ends came to 10 bases. CDR3 nucleotides: TGTGCCAGCAGTTTAGGCGGTTCGCAAAAACTGTTTTTT. The encoded protein is CASSLGGSQKLFF.

This clone came up a few times. The chain uses TRBV7-2 and TRBJ1-4; D possibly corresponds to TRBD1 (5 bases). From germline, CDR1 is SGHTA and CDR2 FQGNSA. Trimming stripped 5 bases from V and 8 bases from J, with 9 bases between. The CDR3 contains 12 residues. For the CDR3, the DNA is TGTGCCAGCAGCCAGGGTAGGGAAAAACTGTTTTTT. This encodes CASSQGREKLFF.

This clone was seen just once. The chain has TRBV28 and TRBJ1-6; 9 bases agree with TRBD1. Germline values: CDR1 MDHEN, CDR2 SYDVKM. The V and J ends lost 10 bases and 7 bases, in that order; junction bases with no gene match: 8. This CDR3 spans 14 amino acids. Here the CDR3 reads CAIEPGQGNSPLHF. The CDR3 region has the DNA TGTGCCATCGAGCCGGGACAGGGAAATTCACCCCTCCACTTT.